This T cell receptor (beta chain) derives from a study of shared clonotypes between healthy human individuals. The table lists this clone with a count of one. Its target is not known. Germline V gives CDR1 MDHEN, CDR2 SYDVKM. The CDR3 consists of 17 residues. Between the trimmed V and J ends, which lost 1 base and 0 bases, there was a span of 14 bases. Naive CD8 isolation took CD45RO-negative cells positively selected for CCR7 and excluded terminally differentiated effector memory CD45RA+ cells. Adult Caucasians living in Nashville, Tennessee made up all of the donors. Clones were sequenced by immunoSEQ multiplex PCR, and TCRdb holds only the in-frame ones, with some missing. The sample lists about 2.2 million clones; about 92% were seen once. Points from the study as a whole: Researchers sampled only blood; tissue repertoires likely differ.

This TCR was sampled from a man between 18 and 35 years old in good health. Some clones in this sample may be carry-over from other donors' samples. This chain uses TRBV28 with TRBJ2-3; D is ambiguous. Sequenced material: naive CD8+ T cells from PBMCs. CDR3 DNA sequence: TGTGCCAGCAGTTTATTTGTAGAGTCTACTAGCACAGATACGCAGTATTTT. Its protein product is CASSLFVESTSTDTQYF.